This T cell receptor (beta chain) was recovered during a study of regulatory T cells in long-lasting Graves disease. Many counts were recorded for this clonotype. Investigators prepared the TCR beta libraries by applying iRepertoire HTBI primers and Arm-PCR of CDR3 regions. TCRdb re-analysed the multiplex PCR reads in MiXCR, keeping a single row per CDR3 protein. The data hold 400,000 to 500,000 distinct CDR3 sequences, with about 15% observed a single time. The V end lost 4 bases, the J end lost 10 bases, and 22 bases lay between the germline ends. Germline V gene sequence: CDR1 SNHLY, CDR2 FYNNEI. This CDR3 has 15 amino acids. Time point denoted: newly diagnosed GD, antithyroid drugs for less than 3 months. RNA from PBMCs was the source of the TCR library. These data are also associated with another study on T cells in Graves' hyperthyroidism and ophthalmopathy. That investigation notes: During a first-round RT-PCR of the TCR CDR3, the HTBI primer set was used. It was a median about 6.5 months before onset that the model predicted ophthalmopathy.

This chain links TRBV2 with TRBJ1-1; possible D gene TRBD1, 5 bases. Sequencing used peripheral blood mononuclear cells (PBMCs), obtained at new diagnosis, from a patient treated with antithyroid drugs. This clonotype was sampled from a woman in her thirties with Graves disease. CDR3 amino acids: CASSGDVAGRVGAFF. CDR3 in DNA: TGTGCCAGCAGTGGGGACGTGGCAGGGCGCGTAGGAGCTTTCTTT. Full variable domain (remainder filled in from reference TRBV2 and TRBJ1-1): EPEVTQTPSHQVTQMGQEVILRCVPISNHLYFYWYRQILGQKVEFLVSFYNNEISEKSEIFDDQFSVERPDGSNFTLKIRSTKLEDSAMYFCASSGDVAGRVGAFFGQGTRLTVV.